The subject of this entry is one T cell receptor (beta chain). Its antigen is still unknown. The entry originates in a study of T cell responses to AZD1222 COVID-19 vaccine. Study findings and constraints: The donor cohort was predominantly white British with a female majority, and clonal diversity may have been underestimated. Elevations in Spike-specific TCR breadth and depth followed administration of two AZD1222 doses.

The data were produced by immunoSEQ multiplex PCR, yet TCRdb's version contains in-frame clones alone and is incomplete. This sample yields roughly 120,000 clones, of which around nine tenths are seen a single time; almost 2.5% belongs to the top ten. This CDR3 comprises 13 residues. The ends were cut back, 0 bases at V and 2 bases at J, with 5 bases in the middle. Germline V gene lookup returns CDR1 MNHNS and CDR2 SASEGT. The chain recombines TRBV6-1 with TRBJ2-7; no clear D gene. Here the sequenced sample was peripheral blood, taken 28 days after the second AZD1222 dose. This clonotype originated in an adult who received the AZD1222 COVID-19 vaccine. The CDR3 region is CASSEAQAYEQYF. The CDR3 nucleotides are TGTGCCAGCAGTGAAGCGCAAGCCTACGAGCAGTACTTC.